The clone carrying this T cell receptor (beta chain) was counted a few times. A J-beta primer mix and a sample-barcoded 5' primer were used in a second PCR of about 7 to 12 cycles. TCRdb analysed the 5' RACE reads with MiXCR anew, one entry per CDR3 protein. The table lists 700,000 or so distinct CDR3 sequences, 35% to 50% of them singletons. This specimen belongs to a study of blood T cells in healthy people across ages. The CDR3 extends over 16 amino acids. The ends lost 4 bases at V and 8 bases at J; junction bases unmatched: 14. Germline CDR1 is MNHEY and CDR2 is SMNVEV (reference sequence). The chain has TRBV27 and TRBJ1-2; 9 bases are shared with TRBD1. This sequence was found in a man older than 75 in good health. The material sequenced was blood. CDR3 nucleotide sequence: TGTGCCAGCAGTTCGTTAACCGGGACAGGGCTCGGCGGCTACACCTTC. Translation: CASSSLTGTGLGGYTF.